This passage covers 20 T cell receptor beta chains from one sample sequenced in a study of blood T cell repertoires in COVID-19. TCRdb's copy holds only in-frame clones and misses some; the assay was immunoSEQ multiplex PCR. The sample has fewer than 50,000 clones; 65% to 85% are singletons. Sequenced input: peripheral blood. The receptor source for this set is a man aged 40-55 years with active or convalescent COVID-19.

This clone was recorded only once. This chain connects TRBV6-1 to TRBJ2-3, with D tentatively TRBD2 (6 bases). The CDR3 is 13 residues long. Trimming shortened V by 7 bases and J by 6 bases, and 14 bases separated the two germline ends. Germline CDR1 reads MNHNS; CDR2 reads SASEGT. CDR3 sequence: CASTGGVSDTQYF. The CDR3 DNA follows: TGTGCCAGCACCGGCGGGGTTTCGGATACGCAGTATTTT.

V and J are TRBV27 and TRBJ2-1; 15 bases align to TRBD2. There are 19 residues in the CDR3. V dropped 2 bases and J dropped 3; count of bases not matched to a gene: 8. Germline CDR1 and CDR2: MNHEY and SMNVEV (reference sequence). The chain's CDR3 is CASSLLPGTSGGFYNEQFF. CDR3 sequence (DNA): TGTGCCAGCAGTTTACTCCCCGGGACTAGCGGGGGGTTCTACAATGAGCAGTTCTTC.

The chain is built from TRBV4-1 and TRBJ2-1; D remains ambiguous. Trimming shortened V by 2 bases and J by 7 bases, and 12 bases separated the two germline ends. The CDR3 length is 14 residues. Germline-derived CDR1 and CDR2 are MGHRA and YSYEKL. This CDR3 reads CASSQTSASNEQFF. The CDR3 DNA follows: TGCGCCAGCAGCCAAACGAGCGCGTCAAATGAGCAGTTCTTC.

The rearrangement links TRBV15 to TRBJ1-2; the D gene is possibly TRBD1 (6 bases). The ends were cut back, 5 bases at V and 8 bases at J, with 15 bases in the middle. CDR1 and CDR2 from the germline V gene are LNHNV and YYDKDF (reference sequence). This CDR3 has 13 residues. The CDR3 nucleotides read TGTGCCACCAGCTTCCTGGTCAGGGGAGGCTACACCTTC. It translates to CATSFLVRGGYTF.

The chain couples TRBV7-9 to TRBJ1-1, with 8 bases matching TRBD1. Germline lookup yields CDR1 SEHNR and CDR2 FQNEAQ (reference sequence). CDR3 length equals 14 residues. Trimming cost V 3 bases and J 1 base; bases outside gene matches: 1. The CDR3: CASSFGTGNTEAFF. CDR3 nucleotide sequence: TGTGCCAGCAGCTTTGGGACAGGGAACACTGAAGCTTTCTTT.

The genes are TRBV7-3 and TRBJ2-7; TRBD2 agrees at 9 bases. This CDR3 has 20 residues. From germline, CDR1 is SGHTA and CDR2 FQGTGA. V trimming: 0 bases; J trimming: 0 bases; junction bases outside the gene matches: 15. This CDR3 reads CASSLTLLAGRHDNSYEQYF. In nucleotides, the CDR3 is TGTGCCAGCAGCTTAACTCTCCTAGCGGGGAGACATGATAACTCCTACGAGCAGTACTTC.

The chain couples TRBV4-1 to TRBJ2-5; 15 bases fit TRBD2. The CDR3 loop spans 15 amino acids. The junction had 1 base not matched to a gene; V was cut back by 3 bases and J by 5 bases. Germline V gene data show CDR1 as MGHRA and CDR2 as YSYEKL. In DNA, the CDR3 is TGCGCCAGCAGCCACGGACTAGCGGGGGGGGAGACCCAGTACTTC. Its translation is CASSHGLAGGETQYF.

The chain has TRBV11-2 and TRBJ2-5; 11 bases are a match to TRBD2. Germline V gene lookup returns CDR1 SGHAT and CDR2 FQNNGV. The CDR3 length is 16 residues. V lost 6 bases, J lost 2 bases, and 8 bases stayed unmatched. The CDR3 coding sequence is TGTGCCAGCAGGTCGGCCGTAGCGGGGGGGCAAGAGACCCAGTACTTC. Its protein is CASRSAVAGGQETQYF.

V usage is TRBV9 and J usage is TRBJ1-2; maybe TRBD1 (5 bases). Trimming shortened V by 7 bases and J by 7 bases, and 14 bases separated the two germline ends. CDR1 and CDR2 from the germline V gene are SGDLS and YYNGEE. This CDR3 is 12 amino acids long. CDR3 in amino acids: CASGEAGFGYTF. The CDR3 bases are TGTGCCAGCGGCGAAGCAGGGTTTGGCTACACCTTC.

The J gene is TRBJ2-1, the V gene TRBV6-6; 9 bases line up with TRBD2. The CDR3 covers 21 residues. Germline-derived CDR1 and CDR2 are MNHNY and SVGAGI (reference sequence). With 6 bases clipped from V and 7 bases from J, the junction kept 28 bases outside the gene matches. The CDR3 nucleotides are TGTGCCAGCAGCCCCGCGATTGGGCTAGCGGGACCTTTAGGGATGAGGAATGAGCAGTTCTTC. Encoded protein: CASSPAIGLAGPLGMRNEQFF.

This clone was recorded a few times. This chain joins TRBV11-2 and TRBJ2-3; 8 nucleotides match TRBD1. Germline CDR1 SGHAT, CDR2 FQNNGV. This CDR3 region has 17 residues. The V and J ends lost 0 bases and 1 base, in that order; junction bases with no gene match: 6. CDR3 in DNA: TGTGCCAGCAGCTTAGATCGACAGGGGCGACGCACAGATACGCAGTATTTT. This encodes CASSLDRQGRRTDTQYF.

This clone has just one count. The rearrangement links TRBV6-5 to TRBJ2-1; 11 bases align to TRBD2. This CDR3 spans 14 amino acids. Germline trimming cut 4 bases from V and 11 bases from J; bases unmatched to any gene: 7. CDR1 and CDR2 from the germline V gene are MNHEY and SVGAGI. The CDR3 coding sequence is TGTGCCAGCAGTTCAGTTAGCGGGAGGGCGAAGCAGTTCTTC. Protein sequence: CASSSVSGRAKQFF.

The chain links TRBV6-1 to TRBJ2-7; TRBD1 matches at 11 bases. This CDR3 is built from 14 residues. The germline gives CDR1 MNHNS, CDR2 SASEGT. J lost 5 bases, V lost 3 bases, and 3 bases had no gene match. CDR3 region: CASSDGTGGNEQYF. The DNA for the CDR3 is TGTGCCAGCAGTGATGGGACAGGGGGTAACGAGCAGTACTTC.

This sequence joins TRBV6-5 and TRBJ1-2; no firm D call. V was clipped by 6 bases and J by 4 bases, with 15 bases between them. This CDR3 is built from 14 residues. Germline CDR1 is MNHEY and CDR2 is SVGAGI. As DNA, the CDR3 is TGTGCCAGCAGACCAGACCGGGCGGGCTATGGCTACACCTTC. This gives the protein CASRPDRAGYGYTF.

The CDR3 bases are TGTGCCAGCAGCGGAGAGGTGGAGGCGGGGGAGCTGTTTTTT. Translated, it gives CASSGEVEAGELFF. The genes are TRBV9 and TRBJ2-2; possible D gene TRBD2, 5 bases. Germline assignment: CDR1 SGDLS and CDR2 YYNGEE. The CDR3 loop spans 14 amino acids. The V end was cut by 3 bases, the J end by 8 bases, with 14 bases between. Variable domain in full (rest from reference TRBV9 and TRBJ2-2): DSGVTQTPKHLITATGQRVTLRCSPRSGDLSVYWYQQSLDQGLQFLIQYYNGEERAKGNILERFSAQQFPDLHSELNLSSLELGDSALYFCASSGEVEAGELFFGEGSRLTVL.

The rearrangement uses TRBV15 and TRBJ2-5; TRBD1 matches at 8 bases. Trimming cost V 6 bases and J 5 bases; bases outside gene matches: 5. The CDR3 totals 13 residues. Looked up from germline, CDR1 is LNHNV and CDR2 is YYDKDF (reference sequence). The CDR3 coding sequence is TGTGCCACCAGTCTCACAGGGGGGGAGACCCAGTACTTC. It specifies CATSLTGGETQYF. The whole variable domain, remainder taken from reference TRBV15 and TRBJ2-5, is DAMVIQNPRYQVTQFGKPVTLSCSQTLNHNVMYWYQQKSSQAPKLLFHYYDKDFNNEADTPDNFQSRRPNTSFCFLDIRSPGLGDTAMYLCATSLTGGETQYFGPGTRLLVL.

This clone was seen repeatedly, ten times or more. The V call is TRBV3-1 (or the pseudogene TRBV3-2), the J call TRBJ1-6; possible D gene TRBD1, 6 bases. The CDR3 sequence is 12 residues long. Trimming shortened V by 8 bases and J by 7 bases, and 9 bases separated the two germline ends. The germline gives CDR1 LGHDT, CDR2 YNNKEL (reference sequence). CDR3 sequence reads: CASGGANSPLHF. CDR3 nucleotide sequence: TGTGCCAGCGGGGGGGCCAATTCACCCCTCCACTTT.

The genes are TRBV7-9 and TRBJ1-4; 9 nucleotides align to TRBD1. The germline gives CDR1 SEHNR, CDR2 FQNEAQ (reference sequence). Germline trimming cut 5 bases from V and 8 bases from J; bases unmatched to any gene: 12. The CDR3 has 16 residues. In nucleotides, the CDR3 is TGTGCCAGCAGCCCTTTAGGGGACAGGGTATTCGAAAAACTGTTTTTT. This codes for CASSPLGDRVFEKLFF.

The chain joins TRBV9 to TRBJ1-1; 9 bases line up with TRBD1. The CDR3 has 17 residues. Germline V gene lookup returns CDR1 SGDLS and CDR2 YYNGEE. Trimming cost V 1 base and J 4 bases; bases outside gene matches: 11. CDR3: CASSVPTGGGSLTEAFF. The CDR3 DNA follows: TGTGCCAGCAGCGTACCTACAGGGGGCGGTTCCCTCACTGAAGCTTTCTTT.

The genes are TRBV12-3 or TRBV12-4 and TRBJ2-1; 9 bases fit TRBD1. The CDR3 runs to 11 residues. Losses at the gene ends were 5 bases for V and 14 bases for J; bases not matched to a gene: 4. This CDR3 reads CASSRDRGKFF. In nucleotides, the CDR3 is TGTGCCAGCAGTCGAGACAGGGGGAAGTTCTTC.